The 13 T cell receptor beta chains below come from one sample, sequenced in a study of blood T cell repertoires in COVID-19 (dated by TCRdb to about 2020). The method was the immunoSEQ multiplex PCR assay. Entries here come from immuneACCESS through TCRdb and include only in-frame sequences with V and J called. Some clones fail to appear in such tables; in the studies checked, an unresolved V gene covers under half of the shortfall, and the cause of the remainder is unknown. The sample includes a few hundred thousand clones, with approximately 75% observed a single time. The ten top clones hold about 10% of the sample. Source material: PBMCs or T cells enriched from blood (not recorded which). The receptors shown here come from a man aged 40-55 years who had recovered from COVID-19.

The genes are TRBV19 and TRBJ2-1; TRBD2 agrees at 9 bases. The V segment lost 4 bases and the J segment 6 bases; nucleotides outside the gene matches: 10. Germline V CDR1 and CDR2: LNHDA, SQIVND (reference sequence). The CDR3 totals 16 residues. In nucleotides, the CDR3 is TGTGCCAGTAGTACTTTAGCGGGAGCGCCGGGCAATGAGCAGTTCTTC. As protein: CASSTLAGAPGNEQFF.

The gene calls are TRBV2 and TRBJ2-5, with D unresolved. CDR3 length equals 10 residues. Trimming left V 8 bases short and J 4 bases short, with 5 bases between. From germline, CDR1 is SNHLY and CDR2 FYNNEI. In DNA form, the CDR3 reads TGTGCCAGCTCAGTAGAGACCCAGTACTTC. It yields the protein CASSVETQYF.

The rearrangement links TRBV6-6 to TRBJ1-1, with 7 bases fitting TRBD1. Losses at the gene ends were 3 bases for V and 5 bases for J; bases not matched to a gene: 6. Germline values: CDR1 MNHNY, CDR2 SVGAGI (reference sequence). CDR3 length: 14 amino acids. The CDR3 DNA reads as TGTGCCAGCAGTTATGAGGGGGCGAGAACTGAAGCTTTCTTT. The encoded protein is CASSYEGARTEAFF.

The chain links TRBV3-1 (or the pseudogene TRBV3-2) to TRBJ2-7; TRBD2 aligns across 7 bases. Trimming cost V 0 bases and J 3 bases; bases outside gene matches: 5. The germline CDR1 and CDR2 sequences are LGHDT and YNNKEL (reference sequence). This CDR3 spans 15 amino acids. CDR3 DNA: TGTGCCAGCAGCCAAGATATGGCGGGAGACTACGAGCAGTACTTC. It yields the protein CASSQDMAGDYEQYF.

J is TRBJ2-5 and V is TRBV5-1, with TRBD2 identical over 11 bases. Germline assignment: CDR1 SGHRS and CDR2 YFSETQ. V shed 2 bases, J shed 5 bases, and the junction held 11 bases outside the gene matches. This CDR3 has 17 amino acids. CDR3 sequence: CASSLQPTSGMRETQYF. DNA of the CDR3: TGCGCCAGCAGCTTACAACCGACTAGCGGGATGAGGGAGACCCAGTACTTC.

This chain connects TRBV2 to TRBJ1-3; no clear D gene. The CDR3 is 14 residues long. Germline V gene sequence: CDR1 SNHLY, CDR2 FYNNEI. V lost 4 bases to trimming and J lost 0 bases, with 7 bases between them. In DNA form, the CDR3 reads TGTGCCAGCAGTGCAGATATCTCTGGAAACACCATATATTTT. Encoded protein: CASSADISGNTIYF.

The CDR3 is CASSPGTGFGYGYTF. Written as DNA, the CDR3 is TGTGCCAGCAGCCCAGGGACAGGGTTTGGGTATGGCTACACCTTC. The V gene is TRBV11-2, the J gene TRBJ1-2; 9 bases fit TRBD1. This CDR3 has 15 amino acids. Germline V gene sequence: CDR1 SGHAT, CDR2 FQNNGV. Germline trimming cut 5 bases from V and 5 bases from J; bases unmatched to any gene: 9.

DNA of the CDR3: TGTGCCAGCAGCGTAGGGGCGAACACTGAAGCTTTCTTT. This encodes CASSVGANTEAFF. The chain has TRBV9 and TRBJ1-1; D is unclear. Germline V gene data show CDR1 as SGDLS and CDR2 as YYNGEE. V dropped 0 bases and J dropped 1 base, with 4 bases sitting between them. The CDR3 runs 13 residues.

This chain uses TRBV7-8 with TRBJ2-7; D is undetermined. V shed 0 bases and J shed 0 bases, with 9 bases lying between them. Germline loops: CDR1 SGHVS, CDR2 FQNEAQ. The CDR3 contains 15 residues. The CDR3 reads CASSLAPSSSYEQYF. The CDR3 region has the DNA TGTGCCAGCAGCTTAGCCCCGTCCAGCTCCTACGAGCAGTACTTC.

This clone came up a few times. The CDR3 DNA reads TGTGCCAGTAGTCCAGACGGGACTAGCGGGATCAACGAGCAGTACTTC. This encodes CASSPDGTSGINEQYF. The rearrangement links TRBV19 to TRBJ2-7; 13 bases are a match to TRBD2. Trimming cost V 5 bases and J 5 bases; bases outside gene matches: 9. This CDR3 region has 16 residues. Germline CDR1 is LNHDA and CDR2 is SQIVND (reference sequence).

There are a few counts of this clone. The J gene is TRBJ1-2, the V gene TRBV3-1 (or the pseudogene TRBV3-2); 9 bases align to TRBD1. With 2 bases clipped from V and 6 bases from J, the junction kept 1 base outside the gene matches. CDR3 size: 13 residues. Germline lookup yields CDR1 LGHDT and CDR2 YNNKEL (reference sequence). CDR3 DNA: TGTGCCAGCAGCCAACGGGACAGGGATGGCTACACCTTC. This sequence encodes CASSQRDRDGYTF.

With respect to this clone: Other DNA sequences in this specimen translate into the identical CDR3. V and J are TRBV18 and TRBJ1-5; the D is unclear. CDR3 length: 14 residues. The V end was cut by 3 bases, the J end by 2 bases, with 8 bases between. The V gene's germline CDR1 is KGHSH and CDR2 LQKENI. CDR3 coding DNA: TGTGCCAGCTCACCGCCGGGAGGCAATCAGCCCCAGCATTTT. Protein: CASSPPGGNQPQHF.

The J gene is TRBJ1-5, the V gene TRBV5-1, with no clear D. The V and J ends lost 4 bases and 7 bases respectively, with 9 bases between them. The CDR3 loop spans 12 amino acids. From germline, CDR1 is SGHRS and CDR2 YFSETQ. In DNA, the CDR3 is TGCGCCAGCAGCCCCGACGGGCAGCCCCAGCATTTT. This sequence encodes CASSPDGQPQHF.